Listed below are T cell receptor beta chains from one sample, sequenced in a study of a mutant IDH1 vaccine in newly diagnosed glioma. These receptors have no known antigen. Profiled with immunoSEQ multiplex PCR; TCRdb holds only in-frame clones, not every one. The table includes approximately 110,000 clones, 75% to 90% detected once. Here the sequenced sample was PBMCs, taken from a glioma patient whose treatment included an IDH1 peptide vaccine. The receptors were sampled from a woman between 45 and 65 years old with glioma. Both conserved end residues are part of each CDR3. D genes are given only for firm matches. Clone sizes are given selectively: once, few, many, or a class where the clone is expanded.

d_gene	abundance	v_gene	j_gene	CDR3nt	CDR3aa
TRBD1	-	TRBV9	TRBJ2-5	TGTGCCAGCAGCGTAGACAGGGGACGGGAGACCCAGTACTTC	CASSVDRGRETQYF
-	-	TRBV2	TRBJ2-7	TGTGCCAGCAGACTAAATGGGGGGAGTTTATCCTACGAGCAGTACTTC	CASRLNGGSLSYEQYF
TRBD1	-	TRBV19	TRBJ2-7	TGTGCCAGTAGCAAGGGGGCAGGGGCCTACGAGCAGTACTTC	CASSKGAGAYEQYF
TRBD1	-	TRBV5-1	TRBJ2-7	TGCGCCAGCAGCTTGGGAACAGGGGCCTACGAGCAGTACTTC	CASSLGTGAYEQYF
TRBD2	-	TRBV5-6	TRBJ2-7	TGTGCCAGCAGCCCTTTTCGGACTAGCGAGACCTACGAGCAGTACTTC	CASSPFRTSETYEQYF
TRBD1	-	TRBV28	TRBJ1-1	TGTGCCAGCAGTTTATGGTGGACAGGGCCGGGCACTGAAGCTTTCTTT	CASSLWWTGPGTEAFF
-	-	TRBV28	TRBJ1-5	TGTGCCACCTTTTCAGGAGTCCGCAATCAGCCCCAGCATTTT	CATFSGVRNQPQHF
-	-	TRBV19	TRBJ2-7	TGTGCCAGTAGCAGTCGCTTCGGGGCCAAAACCTACGAGCAGTACTTC	CASSSRFGAKTYEQYF
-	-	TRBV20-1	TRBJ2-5	TGCAGTGCTGGACAAGAGACCCAGTACTTC	CSAGQETQYF
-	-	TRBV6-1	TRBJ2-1	TGTGCCAGCAGATTCACAGGTATTGATGAGCAGTTCTTC	CASRFTGIDEQFF
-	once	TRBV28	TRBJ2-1	TGTGCCAGCAGCCCCCAATGGCGGATAGGCAATTATGAGCAGTTCTTC	CASSPQWRIGNYEQFF
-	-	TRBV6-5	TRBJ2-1	TGTGCCAGCAGTTTCTCAGCGGGCCTACACAATGAGCAGTTCTTC	CASSFSAGLHNEQFF
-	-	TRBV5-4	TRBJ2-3	TGTGCCAGCAGCTCTTACTCGGGAGGCACAGATACGCAGTATTTT	CASSSYSGGTDTQYF
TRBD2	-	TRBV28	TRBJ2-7	TGTGCCAGCAGTTTATCGACTAGCGGGAGAGTATACGAGCAGTACTTC	CASSLSTSGRVYEQYF
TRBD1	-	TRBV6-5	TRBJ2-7	TGTGCCAGCAGGCGCGGGACAGGGTACGAGCAGTACTTC	CASRRGTGYEQYF
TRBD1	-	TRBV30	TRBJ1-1	TGTGCCTGGGGACAGGGCTCGAACACTGAAGCTTTCTTT	CAWGQGSNTEAFF
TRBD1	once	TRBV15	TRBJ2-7	TGTGCCACCAGCAGGGGGACAGGTAACTACGAGCAGTACTTC	CATSRGTGNYEQYF
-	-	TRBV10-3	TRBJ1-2	TGTGCCATCAGTGAGTCGAGGAATGGCTACACCTTC	CAISESRNGYTF
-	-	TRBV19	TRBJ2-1	TGTGCCAGTAGTATCTTGGAGGGAAGCTCCTACAATGAGCAGTTCTTC	CASSILEGSSYNEQFF
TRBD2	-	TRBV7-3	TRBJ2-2	TGTGCCAGCAGCTCCATAGCGGGAGTGGACACCGGGGAGCTGTTTTTT	CASSSIAGVDTGELFF
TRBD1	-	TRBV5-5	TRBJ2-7	TGTGCCAGCAGCTATTTAACAGGGGGCGCCTCCTACGAGCAGTACTTC	CASSYLTGGASYEQYF
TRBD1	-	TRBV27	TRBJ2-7	TGTGCCAGCAGTCACGGACAGGGGATCTACGAGCAGTACTTC	CASSHGQGIYEQYF
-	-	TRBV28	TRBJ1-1	TGTGCCAGCAGTCCCGGCAGGGGAAAAAGGGGTTTCTTT	CASSPGRGKRGFF
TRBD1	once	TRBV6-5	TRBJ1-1	TGTGCCAGCAGTCACAGACAGGGGGTAGGTGAAGCTTTCTTT	CASSHRQGVGEAFF
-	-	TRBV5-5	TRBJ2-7	TGTGCCAGCAGCTACGGGGGCTCCCTCTCCTACGAGCAGTACTTC	CASSYGGSLSYEQYF
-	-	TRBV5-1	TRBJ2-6	TGCGCCAGCAGCTTGGTGGGGGCCTCTGGGGCCAACGTCCTGACTTTC	CASSLVGASGANVLTF
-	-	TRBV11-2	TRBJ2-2	TGTGCCAGCAGCTTGGGGACGGCCGCGAACACCGGGGAGCTGTTTTTT	CASSLGTAANTGELFF
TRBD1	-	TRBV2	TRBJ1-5	TGTGCCAGCAGCGCCGACAGGGGGAATCAGCCCCAGCATTTT	CASSADRGNQPQHF
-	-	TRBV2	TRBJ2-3	TGTGCCAGCAGTCTACCCCGGGACTCGAGGGGCTTCACAGATACGCAGTATTTT	CASSLPRDSRGFTDTQYF
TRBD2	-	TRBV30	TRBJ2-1	TGTGCCTGGAGTGTAGGATCTAGCGGGTTCTACAATGAGCAGTTCTTC	CAWSVGSSGFYNEQFF
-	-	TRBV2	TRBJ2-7	TGTGCCAGCAAGGGAGACGCCTACGAGCAGTACTTC	CASKGDAYEQYF
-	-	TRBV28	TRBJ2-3	TGTGCCAGCAGTTTTATAGGGGCAGATACGCAGTATTTT	CASSFIGADTQYF
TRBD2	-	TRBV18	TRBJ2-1	TGTGCCAGCTCACCCCTAGGACTAGCGGGATCAGGTGAGCAGTTCTTC	CASSPLGLAGSGEQFF
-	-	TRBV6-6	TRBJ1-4	TGTGCCAGCAGTTACTCTGGAACTAATGAAAAACTGTTTTTT	CASSYSGTNEKLFF
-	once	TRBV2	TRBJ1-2	TGTGCCAGCAGTGAGGGGCAGGGGACTAACTATGGCTACACCTTC	CASSEGQGTNYGYTF
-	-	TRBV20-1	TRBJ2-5	TGCAGTGCCCCTGTATTTGAGACCCAGTACTTC	CSAPVFETQYF
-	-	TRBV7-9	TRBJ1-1	TGTGCCAGCAGCTTTAGTTCCGGGGCGGAGGCTTTCTTT	CASSFSSGAEAFF
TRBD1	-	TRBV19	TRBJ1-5	TGTGCCAGTAGTATAGGAACAGGGGTCCTAGAGCCCCAGCATTTT	CASSIGTGVLEPQHF
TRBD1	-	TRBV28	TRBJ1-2	TGTGCCAGCAGAGCCGGGACAGCCGAGGACTATGGCTACACCTTC	CASRAGTAEDYGYTF
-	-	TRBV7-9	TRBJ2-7	TGTGCCAGCAGCTCAGGACCGTCCCCTTACGAGCAGTACTTC	CASSSGPSPYEQYF
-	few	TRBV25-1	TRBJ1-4	TGTGCCAGCAGTGACGCGCGGGGGTGGGAAAAGGAAAAACTGTTTTTT	CASSDARGWEKEKLFF
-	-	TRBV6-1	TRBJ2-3	TGTGCCAGCAGTGAAAGAGGTAGTCCTAGCACAGATACGCAGTATTTT	CASSERGSPSTDTQYF
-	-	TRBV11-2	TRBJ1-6	TGTGCCAGCAAGGAGACAGCCTATTCACCCCTCCACTTT	CASKETAYSPLHF
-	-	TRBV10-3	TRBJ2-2	TGTGCCATCAGTGAGTCCGCGCGGGCCGACACCGGGGAGCTGTTTTTT	CAISESARADTGELFF
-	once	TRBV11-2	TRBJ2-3	TGTGCCAGCAGCTTAGCTAAGGAAGATACGCAGTATTTT	CASSLAKEDTQYF
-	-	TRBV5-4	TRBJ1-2	TGTGCCAGCAGCGCCACAGGATTGTATGGCTACACCTTC	CASSATGLYGYTF
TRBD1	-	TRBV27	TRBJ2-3	TGTGCCAGTGTACGACAGGGGAGTGCAGATACGCAGTATTTT	CASVRQGSADTQYF
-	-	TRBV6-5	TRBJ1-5	TGTGCCAGCAGTTACTCATTAGGCGGCAATCAGCCCCAGCATTTT	CASSYSLGGNQPQHF
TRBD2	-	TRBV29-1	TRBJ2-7	TGCAGCGTGGGGGGGACTAGCGGGTACGAGCAGTACTTC	CSVGGTSGYEQYF
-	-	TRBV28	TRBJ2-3	TGTGCCAGCAGTTCCCCCAGCGGAGGAGCAGATACGCAGTATTTT	CASSSPSGGADTQYF
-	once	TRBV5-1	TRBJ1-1	TGCGCCAGCAGCCACTACAGGGAAACTAACACTGAAGCTTTCTTT	CASSHYRETNTEAFF
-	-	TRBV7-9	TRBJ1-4	TGTGCCAGCAGCTTAGGGGGGTCCGCAACTAATGAAAAACTGTTTTTT	CASSLGGSATNEKLFF
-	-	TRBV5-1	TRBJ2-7	TGCGCCAGCAGGGGGACTGACATGAAGCAGTACTTC	CASRGTDMKQYF
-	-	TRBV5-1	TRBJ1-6	TGCGCCAGCAGCTACCTAACAGGGCTGGACTCACCCCTCCACTTT	CASSYLTGLDSPLHF
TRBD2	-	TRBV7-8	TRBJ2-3	TGTGCCAGCAGCTTAGGCGGACTAGCGGGCCCTTTTGATACGCAGTATTTT	CASSLGGLAGPFDTQYF
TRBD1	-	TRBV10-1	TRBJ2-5	TGCGCCAGCAGTTCCTTACCGGGACAGGGACAAGAGACCCAGTACTTC	CASSSLPGQGQETQYF
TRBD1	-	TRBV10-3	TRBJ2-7	TGTGCCTCTTCCGGGACAGGGATGTCCTACGAGCAGTACTTC	CASSGTGMSYEQYF